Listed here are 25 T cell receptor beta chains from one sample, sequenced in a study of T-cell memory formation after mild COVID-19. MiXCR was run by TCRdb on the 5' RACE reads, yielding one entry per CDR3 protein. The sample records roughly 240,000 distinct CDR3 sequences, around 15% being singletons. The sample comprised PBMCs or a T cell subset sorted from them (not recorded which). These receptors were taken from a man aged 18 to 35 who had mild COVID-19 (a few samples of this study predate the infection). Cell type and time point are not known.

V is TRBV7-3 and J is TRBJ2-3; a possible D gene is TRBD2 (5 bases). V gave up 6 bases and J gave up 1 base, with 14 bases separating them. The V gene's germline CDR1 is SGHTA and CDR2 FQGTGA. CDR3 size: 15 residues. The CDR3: CASRPSGAGTDTQYF. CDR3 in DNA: TGTGCCAGCAGACCAAGCGGTGCTGGCACAGATACGCAGTATTTT.

The CDR3 nucleotides are TGCGCCAGCAGCCCTTATGGGCGGACTGAAGCTTTCTTT. It is translated as CASSPYGRTEAFF. J is TRBJ1-1 and V is TRBV4-1; D gene unclear. In germline, CDR1 is MGHRA, CDR2 YSYEKL. The CDR3 is 13 residues long. The germline V and J ends were trimmed by 4 bases and 5 bases, with 11 bases remaining between them.

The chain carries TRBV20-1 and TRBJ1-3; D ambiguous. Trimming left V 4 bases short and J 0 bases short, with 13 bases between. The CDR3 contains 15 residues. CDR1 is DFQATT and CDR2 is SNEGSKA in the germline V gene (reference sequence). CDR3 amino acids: CSAKVTLPSGNTIYF. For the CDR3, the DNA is TGCAGTGCTAAGGTCACGCTACCCTCTGGAAACACCATATATTTT.

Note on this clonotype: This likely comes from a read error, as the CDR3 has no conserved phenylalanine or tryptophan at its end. Here the CDR3 DNA reads TGTGCCAGCAGGGGGACCGAGCGGGGGGGTACGCCCCGAGAGACCCAGTACTCC. Protein: CASRGTERGGTPRETQYS. The chain joins TRBV12-3 or TRBV12-4 to TRBJ2-5; TRBD2 agrees at 10 bases. Unmatched junction bases numbered 17, after V lost 6 bases and J lost 4 bases. This CDR3 is 18 amino acids long.

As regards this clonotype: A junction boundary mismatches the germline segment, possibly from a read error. DNA of the CDR3: TGTGCTAGTGGTTTGGACGACTACACCGGGGGAGCATTC. Translating it yields CASGLDDYTGGAF. This chain links TRBV12-5 with TRBJ2-7; perhaps TRBD2 as D (6 bases). The germline V gene encodes CDR1 LGHNT and CDR2 FRNRAP. The CDR3 has 13 amino acids.

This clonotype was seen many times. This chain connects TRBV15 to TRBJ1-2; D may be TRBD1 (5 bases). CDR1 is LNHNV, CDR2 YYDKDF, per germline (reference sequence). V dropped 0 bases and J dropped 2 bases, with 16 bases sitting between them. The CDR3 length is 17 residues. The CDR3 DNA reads TGTGCCACCAGCAGAGATCACGGTTTGGCAGGGAACTATGGCTACACCTTC. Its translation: CATSRDHGLAGNYGYTF.

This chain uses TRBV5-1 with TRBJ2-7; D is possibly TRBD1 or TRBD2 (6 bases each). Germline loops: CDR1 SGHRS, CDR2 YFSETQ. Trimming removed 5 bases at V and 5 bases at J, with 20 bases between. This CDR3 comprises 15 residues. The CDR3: CASSLGGTGPNEQYF. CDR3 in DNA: TGCGCCAGCAGTCTGGGGGGAACAGGGCCCAACGAGCAGTACTTC.

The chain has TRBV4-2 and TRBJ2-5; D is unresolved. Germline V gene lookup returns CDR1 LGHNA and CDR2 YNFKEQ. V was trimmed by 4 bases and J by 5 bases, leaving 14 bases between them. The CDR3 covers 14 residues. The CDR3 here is CASSLDSSPETQYF. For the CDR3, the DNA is TGTGCCAGCAGCCTTGATAGCAGCCCCGAGACCCAGTACTTC.

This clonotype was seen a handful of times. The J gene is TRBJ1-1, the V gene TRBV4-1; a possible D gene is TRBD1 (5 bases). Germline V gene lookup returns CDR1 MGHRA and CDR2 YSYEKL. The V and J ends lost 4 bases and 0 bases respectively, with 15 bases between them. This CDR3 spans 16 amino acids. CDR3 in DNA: TGCGCCAGCAGCCCAACCCGGGGGTCTATGAACACTGAAGCTTTCTTT. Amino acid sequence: CASSPTRGSMNTEAFF.

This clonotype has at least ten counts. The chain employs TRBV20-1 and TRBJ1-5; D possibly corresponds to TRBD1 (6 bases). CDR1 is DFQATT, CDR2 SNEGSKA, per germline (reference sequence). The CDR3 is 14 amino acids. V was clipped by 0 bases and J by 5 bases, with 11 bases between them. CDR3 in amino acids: CSARDRDTHQPQHF. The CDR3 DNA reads TGCAGTGCTAGAGATCGGGACACCCATCAGCCCCAGCATTTT.

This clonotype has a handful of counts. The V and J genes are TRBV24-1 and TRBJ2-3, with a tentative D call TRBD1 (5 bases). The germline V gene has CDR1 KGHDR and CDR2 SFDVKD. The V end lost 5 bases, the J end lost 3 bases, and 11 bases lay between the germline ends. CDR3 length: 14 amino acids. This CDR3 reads CATSAAGMTDTQYF. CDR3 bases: TGTGCCACCAGTGCGGCAGGGATGACAGATACGCAGTATTTT.

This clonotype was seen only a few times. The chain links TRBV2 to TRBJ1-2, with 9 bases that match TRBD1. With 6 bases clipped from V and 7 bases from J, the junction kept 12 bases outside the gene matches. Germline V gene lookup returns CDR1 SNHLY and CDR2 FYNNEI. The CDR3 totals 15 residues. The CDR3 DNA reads TGTGCCAGCAGCTCTCAAGGACAGGGGCGGGTTGGCTACACCTTC. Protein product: CASSSQGQGRVGYTF.

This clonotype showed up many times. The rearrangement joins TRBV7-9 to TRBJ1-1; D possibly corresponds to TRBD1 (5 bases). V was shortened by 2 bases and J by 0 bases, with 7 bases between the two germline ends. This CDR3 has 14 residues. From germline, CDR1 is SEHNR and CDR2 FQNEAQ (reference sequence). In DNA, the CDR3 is TGTGCCAGCAGCTTATGGGGGATGAACACTGAAGCTTTCTTT. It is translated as CASSLWGMNTEAFF.

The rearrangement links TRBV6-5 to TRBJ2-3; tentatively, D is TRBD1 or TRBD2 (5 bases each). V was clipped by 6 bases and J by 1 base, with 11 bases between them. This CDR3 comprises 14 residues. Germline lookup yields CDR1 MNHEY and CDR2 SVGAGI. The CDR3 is CASSPWDRTDTQYF. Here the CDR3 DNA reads TGTGCCAGCAGCCCCTGGGACCGCACAGATACGCAGTATTTT.

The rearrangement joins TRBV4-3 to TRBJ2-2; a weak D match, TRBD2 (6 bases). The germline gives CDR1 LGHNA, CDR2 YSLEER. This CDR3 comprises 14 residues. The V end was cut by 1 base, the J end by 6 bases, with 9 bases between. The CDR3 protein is CASSQGPGAGELFF. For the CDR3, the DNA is TGCGCCAGCAGCCAAGGTCCGGGGGCCGGGGAGCTGTTTTTT.

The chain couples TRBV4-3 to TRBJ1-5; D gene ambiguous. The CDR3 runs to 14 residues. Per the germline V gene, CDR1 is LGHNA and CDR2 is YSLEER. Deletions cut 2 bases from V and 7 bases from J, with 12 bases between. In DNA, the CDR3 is TGCGCCAGCAGCCAAAGGATCTTGGGGCAGCCCCAGCATTTT. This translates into CASSQRILGQPQHF.

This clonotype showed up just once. In nucleotides, the CDR3 is TGCGCCAGCAGCTTGGGCCGGGATCCTTCCTATGGCTACACCTTC. This codes for CASSLGRDPSYGYTF. This rearrangement joins TRBV5-1 to TRBJ1-2; D remains ambiguous. Germline values: CDR1 SGHRS, CDR2 YFSETQ. The V end was cut by 0 bases, the J end by 4 bases, with 13 bases between. The CDR3 runs 15 residues. The full variable domain, its missing parts supplied by reference TRBV5-1 and TRBJ1-2, is KAGVTQTPRYLIKTRGQQVTLSCSPISGHRSVSWYQQTPGQGLQFLFEYFSETQRNKGNFPGRFSGRQFSNSRSEMNVSTLELGDSALYLCASSLGRDPSYGYTFGSGTRLTVV.

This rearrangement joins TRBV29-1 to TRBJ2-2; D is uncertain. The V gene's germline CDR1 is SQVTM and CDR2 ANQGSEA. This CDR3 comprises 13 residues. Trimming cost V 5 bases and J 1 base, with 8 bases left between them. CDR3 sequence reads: CSVSPGNTGELFF. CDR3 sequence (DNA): TGCAGCGTTTCCCCAGGGAACACCGGGGAGCTGTTTTTT.

Here the CDR3 DNA reads TGTGCCAGCAGCTTAGTTGTCACTGAAGCTTTCTTT. This encodes CASSLVVTEAFF. V and J are TRBV7-9 and TRBJ1-1; D unclear. CDR3 length: 12 residues. Germline values: CDR1 SEHNR, CDR2 FQNEAQ (reference sequence). Trimming cost V 1 base and J 4 bases, with 4 bases left between them. The full variable domain, completed using reference TRBV7-9 and TRBJ1-1, is DTGVSQNPRHKITKRGQNVTFRCDPISEHNRLYWYRQTLGQGPEFLTYFQNEAQLEKSRLLSDRFSAERPKGSFSTLEIQRTEQGDSAMYLCASSLVVTEAFFGQGTRLTVV.

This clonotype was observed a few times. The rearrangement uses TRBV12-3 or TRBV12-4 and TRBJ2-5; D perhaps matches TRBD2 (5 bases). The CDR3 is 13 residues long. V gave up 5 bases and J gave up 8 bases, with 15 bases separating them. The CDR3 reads CASSPPGWRTQYF. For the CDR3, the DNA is TGTGCCAGCAGTCCCCCGGGATGGCGAACCCAGTACTTC.

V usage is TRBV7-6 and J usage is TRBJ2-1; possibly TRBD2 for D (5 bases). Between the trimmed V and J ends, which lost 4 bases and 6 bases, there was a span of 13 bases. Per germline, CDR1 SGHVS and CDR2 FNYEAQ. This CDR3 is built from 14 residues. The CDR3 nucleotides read TGTGCCAGCAGCTCATTGCAAGGAGGCAATGAGCAGTTCTTC. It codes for CASSSLQGGNEQFF.

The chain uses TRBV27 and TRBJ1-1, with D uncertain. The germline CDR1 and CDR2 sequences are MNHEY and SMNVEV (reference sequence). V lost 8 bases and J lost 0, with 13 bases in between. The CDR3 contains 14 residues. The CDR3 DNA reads TGTGCCAGCCTCCCGGGAATCTTGAACACTGAAGCTTTCTTT. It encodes CASLPGILNTEAFF.

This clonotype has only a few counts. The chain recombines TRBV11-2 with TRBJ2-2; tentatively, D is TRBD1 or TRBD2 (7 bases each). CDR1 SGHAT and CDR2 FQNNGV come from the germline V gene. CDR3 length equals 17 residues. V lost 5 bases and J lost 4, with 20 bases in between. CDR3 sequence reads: CASSLAGGGPFTGELFF. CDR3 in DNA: TGTGCCAGCAGCCTCGCAGGGGGGGGGCCATTCACCGGGGAGCTGTTTTTT.

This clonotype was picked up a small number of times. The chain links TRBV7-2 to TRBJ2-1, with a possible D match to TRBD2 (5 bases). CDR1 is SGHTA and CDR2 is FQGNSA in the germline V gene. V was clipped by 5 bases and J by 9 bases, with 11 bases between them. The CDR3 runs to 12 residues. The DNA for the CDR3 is TGTGCCAGCAGCGCTACTAGAGTTGAGCAGTTCTTC. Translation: CASSATRVEQFF.

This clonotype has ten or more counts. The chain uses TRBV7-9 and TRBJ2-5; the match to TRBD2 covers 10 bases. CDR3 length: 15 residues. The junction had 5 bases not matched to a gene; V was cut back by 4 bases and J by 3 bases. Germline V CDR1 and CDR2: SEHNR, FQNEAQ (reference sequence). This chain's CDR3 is CASSSWTSGEETQYF. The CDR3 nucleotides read TGTGCCAGCAGCTCCTGGACTAGCGGAGAAGAGACCCAGTACTTC.